The 14 T cell receptor beta chains listed next were all sequenced from one sample in a study of T cell responses to AZD1222 COVID-19 vaccine. Libraries were prepared by immunoSEQ multiplex PCR; TCRdb keeps only in-frame clonotypes and omits some of them. The sample consists of 95,000 to 110,000 clones, 80% to 95% of them appearing once. The specimen comprised peripheral blood, sampled 28 days after the second AZD1222 dose. These receptor sequences come from an adult who received the AZD1222 COVID-19 vaccine.

Only a few counts were recorded for this clone. V usage is TRBV25-1 and J usage is TRBJ1-1; D gene ambiguous. The CDR3 runs 13 residues. With 2 bases removed from V and 1 base from J, the gap between germline ends came to 5 bases. CDR1 is MGHDK, CDR2 SYGVNS, per germline. The CDR3: CASSENRNTEAFF. The CDR3 DNA is TGTGCCAGCAGTGAAAACAGGAACACTGAAGCTTTCTTT.

J is TRBJ2-1 and V is TRBV9; 8 nucleotides line up with TRBD2. The CDR3 runs to 17 residues. Germline CDR1 and CDR2: SGDLS and YYNGEE. The trim removed 3 bases at V and 2 bases at J, leaving 10 bases unmatched. The CDR3 region is CASSEPFSGGAYNEQFF. CDR3 nucleotides: TGTGCCAGCAGCGAACCTTTTTCGGGGGGGGCCTACAATGAGCAGTTCTTC.

The V call is TRBV6-5, the J call TRBJ2-3; D tentatively fits TRBD1 or TRBD2 (5 bases each). The CDR3 consists of 16 residues. V shed 2 bases and J shed 5 bases, with 17 bases lying between them. Germline lookup yields CDR1 MNHEY and CDR2 SVGAGI. This CDR3 reads CASSYGAAFRGDTQYF. In DNA, the CDR3 is TGTGCCAGCAGTTACGGGGCCGCCTTCCGGGGAGATACGCAGTATTTT.

Here the CDR3 reads CASSVDERASTDTQYF. CDR3 bases: TGTGCCAGCAGCGTAGACGAGAGGGCCTCCACAGATACGCAGTATTTT. This chain uses TRBV9 with TRBJ2-3; D possibly corresponds to TRBD2 (5 bases). CDR1 and CDR2 from the germline V gene are SGDLS and YYNGEE. The CDR3 consists of 16 residues. V was clipped by 0 bases and J by 2 bases, with 13 bases between them.

CDR3 nucleotide sequence: TGTGCCAGCAGTTGGGACAGGGGGGGTCTAAATGAGCAGTTCTTC. It specifies CASSWDRGGLNEQFF. The V gene is TRBV2, the J gene TRBJ2-1, with 11 positions matching TRBD1. This CDR3 has 15 residues. Germline V CDR1 and CDR2: SNHLY, FYNNEI. Trimming at V came to 5 bases and at J to 7 bases, leaving 7 bases not matched to a gene.

V is TRBV6-5 and J is TRBJ1-3, with 7 bases fitting TRBD1. CDR1 is MNHEY, CDR2 SVGAGI, per germline. The CDR3 loop spans 15 amino acids. Trimming at V came to 6 bases and at J to 0 bases, leaving 5 bases not matched to a gene. In nucleotides, the CDR3 is TGTGCCAGCAGGCCAAGGACAGGCTCTGGAAACACCATATATTTT. It is translated as CASRPRTGSGNTIYF.

This rearrangement joins TRBV19 to TRBJ2-3, with 15 bases identical to TRBD2. Germline assignment: CDR1 LNHDA and CDR2 SQIVND (reference sequence). Trimming removed 7 bases from V and 5 bases from J; junction bases left unmatched: 7. This CDR3 has 16 residues. The CDR3 sequence: CASTGLAGGPLDTQYF. CDR3 nucleotide sequence: TGTGCCAGTACCGGACTAGCGGGGGGGCCGTTAGATACGCAGTATTTT. The variable domain in full, with the rest retrieved from reference TRBV19 and TRBJ2-3, is DGGITQSPKYLFRKEGQNVTLSCEQNLNHDAMYWYRQDPGQGLRLIYYSQIVNDFQKGDIAEGYSVSREKKESFPLTVTSAQKNPTAFYLCASTGLAGGPLDTQYFGPGTRLTVL.

The chain recombines TRBV13 with TRBJ2-7; D not certain. Trimming removed 4 bases at V and 2 bases at J, with 9 bases between. The CDR3 sequence is 13 residues long. CDR1 and CDR2 from the germline V gene are PRHDT and FYEKMQ (reference sequence). CDR3 coding DNA: TGTGCCAGCAGCTATAGACTTACCTACGAGCAGTACTTC. Residues: CASSYRLTYEQYF. Drawing the rest from reference TRBV13 and TRBJ2-7, the complete variable domain is AAGVIQSPRHLIKEKRETATLKCYPIPRHDTVYWYQQGPGQDPQFLISFYEKMQSDKGSIPDRFSAQQFSDYHSELNMSSLELGDSALYFCASSYRLTYEQYFGPGTRLTVT.

This clone occurred once. The chain recombines TRBV9 with TRBJ2-5; TRBD1 might be the D (6 bases). The V end lost 5 bases, the J end lost 5 bases, and 16 bases lay between the germline ends. This CDR3 comprises 14 residues. Germline CDR1 SGDLS, CDR2 YYNGEE. Here the CDR3 reads CASSPGVGLETQYF. The CDR3 bases are TGTGCCAGCAGTCCAGGGGTAGGGCTGGAGACCCAGTACTTC.

This CDR3 reads CASSTQGGTNYGYTF. In DNA, the CDR3 is TGTGCCAGCAGTACTCAGGGGGGTACCAACTATGGCTACACCTTC. This chain links TRBV28 with TRBJ1-2, with 7 bases matching TRBD1. CDR1 MDHEN and CDR2 SYDVKM come from the germline V gene. This CDR3 is built from 15 residues. The J segment lost 2 bases and the V segment lost 5 bases, leaving 8 bases of the junction unmatched.

The chain carries TRBV11-2 and TRBJ2-7; possible D gene TRBD2, 7 bases. The CDR3 runs to 14 residues. Trimming removed 3 bases at V and 1 base at J, with 10 bases between. Germline-derived CDR1 and CDR2 are SGHAT and FQNNGV. DNA for the CDR3: TGTGCCAGCAGCTTCGGGGGGCCGTCCTACGAGCAGTACTTC. Protein sequence: CASSFGGPSYEQYF.

V usage is TRBV19 and J usage is TRBJ1-1, with TRBD1 matching 8 bases. J was trimmed by 3 bases and V by 5 bases; bases with no gene match: 11. CDR1 LNHDA and CDR2 SQIVND come from the germline V gene (reference sequence). The length of the CDR3 is 16 residues. This chain's CDR3 is CASSQGALGRDTEAFF. CDR3 DNA: TGTGCCAGTAGTCAGGGGGCGCTTGGGCGAGACACTGAAGCTTTCTTT.

The chain links TRBV4-3 to TRBJ2-7; TRBD2 matches at 10 bases. Unmatched junction bases numbered 9, after V lost 2 bases and J lost 5 bases. The length of the CDR3 is 16 residues. Germline CDR1 reads LGHNA; CDR2 reads YSLEER. The CDR3 region is CASSQRSASGRHEQYF. DNA of the CDR3: TGCGCCAGCAGCCAAAGATCGGCTAGCGGGAGACACGAGCAGTACTTC.

This clone showed up just once. This sample includes further DNA sequences coding for the same CDR3. The gene calls are TRBV6-5 and TRBJ2-7; unclear D gene. Trimming removed 5 bases from V and 2 bases from J, with 13 bases in between. This CDR3 is 14 amino acids long. CDR1 is MNHEY and CDR2 is SVGAGI in the germline V gene. DNA for the CDR3: TGTGCCAGCAGTCCCCTTGGTGCTGCCTACGAGCAGTACTTC. Its translation is CASSPLGAAYEQYF.